This T cell receptor (beta chain) appears in the sequencing data of a study of blood T cell repertoires in COVID-19. About the study: Researchers got acute and convalescent COVID-19 samples from the United States, Italy and Spain.

Individuals drawn from under 30 US areas were about 18 to 90 years old. Participant reports of clinical history set cohort assignment. Profiled with immunoSEQ multiplex PCR; TCRdb holds only in-frame clones, not every one. The data hold fewer than 300,000 clones, with approximately 91% observed a single time. Germline CDR1 and CDR2: LGHDT and YNNKEL (reference sequence). The CDR3 is 12 amino acids. Trimming pared 3 bases from V and 9 bases from J, leaving 9 bases between. In this sample, this clone turned up many times. This chain links TRBV3-1 (or the pseudogene TRBV3-2) with TRBJ2-1, with D maybe TRBD1 (5 bases). Sequencing used PBMCs or T cells enriched from blood (not recorded which). The origin of this receptor is a woman between 40 and 55 years old with acute COVID-19. As DNA, the CDR3 is TGTGCCAGCAGCCATAAGGGGATTGAGCAGTTCTTC. Amino acids: CASSHKGIEQFF.